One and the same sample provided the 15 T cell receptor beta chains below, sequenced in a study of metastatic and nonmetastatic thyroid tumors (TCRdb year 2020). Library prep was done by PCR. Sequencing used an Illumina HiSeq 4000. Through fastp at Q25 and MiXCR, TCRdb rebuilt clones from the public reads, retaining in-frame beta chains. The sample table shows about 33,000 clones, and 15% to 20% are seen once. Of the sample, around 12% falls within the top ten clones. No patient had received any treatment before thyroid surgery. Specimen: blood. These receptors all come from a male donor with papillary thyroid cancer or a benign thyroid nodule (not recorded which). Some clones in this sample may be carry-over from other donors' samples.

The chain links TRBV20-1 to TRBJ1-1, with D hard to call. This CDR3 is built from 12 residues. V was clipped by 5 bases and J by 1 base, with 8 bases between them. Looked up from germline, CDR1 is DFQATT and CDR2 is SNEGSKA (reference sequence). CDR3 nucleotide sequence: TGCAGTGCTTCTGGCGGGAACACTGAAGCTTTCTTT. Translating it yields CSASGGNTEAFF.

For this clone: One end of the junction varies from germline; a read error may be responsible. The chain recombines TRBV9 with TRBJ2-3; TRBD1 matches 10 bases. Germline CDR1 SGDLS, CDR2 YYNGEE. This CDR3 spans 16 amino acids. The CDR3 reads CSSSISGTGETDTQYF. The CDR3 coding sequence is TGTTCCAGCAGCATCTCCGGGACAGGGGAGACAGATACACAGTATTTT.

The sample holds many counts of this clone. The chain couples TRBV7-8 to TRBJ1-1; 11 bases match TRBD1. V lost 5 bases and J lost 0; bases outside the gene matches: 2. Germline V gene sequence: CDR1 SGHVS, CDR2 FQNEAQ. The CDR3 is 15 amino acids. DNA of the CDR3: TGTGCCAGCAGCGAGGGACAGGGGGTGAACACTGAAGCTTTCTTT. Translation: CASSEGQGVNTEAFF. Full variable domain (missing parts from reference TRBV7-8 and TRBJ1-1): GAGVSQSPRYKVAKRGQDVALRCDPISGHVSLFWYQQALGQGPEFLTYFQNEAQLDKSGLPSDRFFAERPEGSVSTLKIQRTQQEDSAVYLCASSEGQGVNTEAFFGQGTRLTVV.

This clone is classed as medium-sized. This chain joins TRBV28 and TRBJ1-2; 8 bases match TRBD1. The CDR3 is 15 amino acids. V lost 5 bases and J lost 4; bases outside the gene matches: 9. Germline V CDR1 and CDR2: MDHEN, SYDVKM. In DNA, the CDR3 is TGTGCCAGCAGTAAAGATGCAGGGGGCGGCTATGGCTACACCTTC. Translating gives CASSKDAGGGYGYTF.

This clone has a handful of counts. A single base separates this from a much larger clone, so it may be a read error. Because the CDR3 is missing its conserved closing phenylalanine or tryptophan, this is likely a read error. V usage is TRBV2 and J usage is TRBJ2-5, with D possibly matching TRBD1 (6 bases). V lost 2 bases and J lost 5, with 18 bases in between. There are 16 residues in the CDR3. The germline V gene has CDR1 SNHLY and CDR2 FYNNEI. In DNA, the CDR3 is TGTGCCAGCAGTGAAAGTACCCCTACAGGGTTTGAGACCCAGTACTCC. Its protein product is CASSESTPTGFETQYS.

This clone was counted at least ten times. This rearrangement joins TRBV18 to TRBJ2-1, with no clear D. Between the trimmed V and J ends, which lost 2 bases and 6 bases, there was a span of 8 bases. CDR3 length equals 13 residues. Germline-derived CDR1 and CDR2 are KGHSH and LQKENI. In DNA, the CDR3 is TGTGCCAGCTCACCATTAGGGCCCAATGAGCAGTTCTTC. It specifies CASSPLGPNEQFF.

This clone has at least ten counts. This CDR3 is CASSVDSRETQYF. Written as DNA, the CDR3 is TGTGCCAGCAGCGTAGATAGCCGGGAGACCCAGTACTTC. The chain employs TRBV9 and TRBJ2-5, with D hard to call. The V gene lost 0 bases and the J gene lost 5 bases, with 8 bases spanning the gap. CDR1 SGDLS and CDR2 YYNGEE come from the germline V gene. This CDR3 contains 13 residues.

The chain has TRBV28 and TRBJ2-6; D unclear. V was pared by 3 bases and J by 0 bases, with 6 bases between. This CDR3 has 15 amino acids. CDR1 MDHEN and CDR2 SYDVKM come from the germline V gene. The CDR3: CASSFPSSGANVLTF. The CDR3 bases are TGTGCCAGCAGTTTCCCGAGCTCTGGGGCCAACGTCCTGACTTTC.

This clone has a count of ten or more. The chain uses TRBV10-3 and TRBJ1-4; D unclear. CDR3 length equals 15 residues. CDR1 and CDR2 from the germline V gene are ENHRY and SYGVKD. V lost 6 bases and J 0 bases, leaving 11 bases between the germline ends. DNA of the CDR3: TGTGCCATCAGCCGGACGGACGCAACTAATGAAAAACTGTTTTTT. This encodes CAISRTDATNEKLFF.

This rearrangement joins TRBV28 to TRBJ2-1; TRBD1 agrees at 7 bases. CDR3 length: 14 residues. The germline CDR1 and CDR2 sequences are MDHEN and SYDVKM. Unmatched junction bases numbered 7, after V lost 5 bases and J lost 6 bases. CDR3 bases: TGTGCCAGCAGTACGTCCGGGACAGTCAATGAGCAGTTCTTC. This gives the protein CASSTSGTVNEQFF.

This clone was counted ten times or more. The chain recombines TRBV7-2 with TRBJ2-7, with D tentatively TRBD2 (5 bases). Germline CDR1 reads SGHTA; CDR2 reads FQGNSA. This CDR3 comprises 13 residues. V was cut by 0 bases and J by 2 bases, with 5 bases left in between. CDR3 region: CASSLATTYEQYF. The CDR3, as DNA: TGTGCCAGCAGCTTAGCGACTACCTACGAGCAGTACTTC.

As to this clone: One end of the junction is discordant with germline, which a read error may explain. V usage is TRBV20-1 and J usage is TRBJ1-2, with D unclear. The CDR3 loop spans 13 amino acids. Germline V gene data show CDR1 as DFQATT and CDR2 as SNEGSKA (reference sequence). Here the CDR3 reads CSSPFDVNYGFTF. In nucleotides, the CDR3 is TGCAGTTCACCATTTGACGTAAACTATGGCTTCACCTTC.

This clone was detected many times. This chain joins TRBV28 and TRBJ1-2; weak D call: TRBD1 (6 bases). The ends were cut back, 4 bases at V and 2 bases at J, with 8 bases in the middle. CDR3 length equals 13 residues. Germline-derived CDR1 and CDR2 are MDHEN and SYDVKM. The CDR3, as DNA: TGTGCCAGCAGTTACGGGACAAACTATGGCTACACCTTC. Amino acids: CASSYGTNYGYTF.

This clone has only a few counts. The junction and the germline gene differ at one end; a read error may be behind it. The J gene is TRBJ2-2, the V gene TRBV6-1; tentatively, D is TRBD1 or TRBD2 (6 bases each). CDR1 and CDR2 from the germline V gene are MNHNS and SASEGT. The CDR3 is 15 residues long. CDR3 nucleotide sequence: TGTGCCAGCAGTGAAAGAGACTGGGGGGCCGGGGAGCCGTTTTTT. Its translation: CASSERDWGAGEPFF.

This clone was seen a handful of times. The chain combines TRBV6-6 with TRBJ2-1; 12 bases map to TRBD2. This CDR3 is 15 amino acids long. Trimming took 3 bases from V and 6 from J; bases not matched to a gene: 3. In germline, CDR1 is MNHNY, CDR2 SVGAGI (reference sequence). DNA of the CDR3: TGTGCCAGCAGTTATCTAGCGGGAGGGGGCAATGAGCAGTTCTTC. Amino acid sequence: CASSYLAGGGNEQFF.